A single sample gave rise to the 5 T cell receptor beta chains below, sequenced in a study of monozygotic twins with inflammatory bowel disease. TCRdb reprocessed the 5' RACE reads and keeps a single row for each CDR3 protein, giving no DNA. Here the sample table reports some 130,000 distinct CDR3 sequences. The material sequenced was blood. Source of these receptors: a human donor with ulcerative colitis or Crohn's disease, or a healthy co-twin of an affected twin (not recorded which).

The chain recombines TRBV29-1 with TRBJ2-2; TCRdb names TRBD2, which stays unverified in the absence of DNA. This CDR3 has 14 residues. Germline lookup yields CDR1 SQVTM and CDR2 ANQGSEA. The chain's CDR3 is CSAGGGMKAGELFF.

The J gene is TRBJ2-3, the V gene TRBV5-1; TCRdb reports TRBD2, a call that lacks DNA to check it against. The CDR3 is 16 amino acids. The germline gives CDR1 SGHRS, CDR2 YFSETQ. CDR3 amino acids: CASSIRTSGSTDTQYF.

This chain links TRBV28 with TRBJ2-3; no DNA is available, so the TRBD1 call from TCRdb remains unchecked. This CDR3 spans 14 amino acids. CDR1 is MDHEN, CDR2 SYDVKM, per germline. CDR3 sequence reads: CASSLMRAADTQYF.

The rearrangement uses TRBV5-1 and TRBJ1-1; the D gene TCRdb calls, TRBD1, cannot be checked with no DNA. Germline loops: CDR1 SGHRS, CDR2 YFSETQ. This CDR3 comprises 15 residues. CDR3 protein: CASSVQGAGNTEAFF.

This chain uses TRBV18 with TRBJ2-1; without DNA, the TCRdb call of TRBD2 cannot be checked. The CDR3 is 17 residues long. Germline V gives CDR1 KGHSH, CDR2 LQKENI. The CDR3 sequence is CASSPWTSGIGGDEQFF.